The clone carrying this T cell receptor beta chain was observed a single time. The data were produced by immunoSEQ multiplex PCR, yet TCRdb's version contains in-frame clones alone and is incomplete. The profile shows some 100,000 clones, 80% to 85% of them singletons. The entry originates in a study of OX40 agonist ivuxolimab in advanced cancers. Germline CDR1 MDHEN, CDR2 SYDVKM. V was cut by 2 bases and J by 7 bases, with 8 bases left in between. This CDR3 is 12 amino acids long. This clonotype originated in an adult with an advanced solid tumor such as melanoma, head and neck, liver or kidney cancer. J is TRBJ1-2 and V is TRBV28, with unresolved D. The sequences come from CD4+ or CD8+ T cells sorted from blood, collected in a trial of the OX40 agonist ivuxolimab. CDR3 nucleotides: TGTGCCAGCAGTTTAATAGGGATTGGCTACACCTTC. Its protein is CASSLIGIGYTF.